The clone carrying this T cell receptor (beta chain) was seen a handful of times. The record originates from a study of T cells in Graves' hyperthyroidism and ophthalmopathy. Study information: Pretreatment peripheral blood was obtained at initial diagnosis.

This CDR3 contains 15 residues. The V and J ends lost 6 bases and 0 bases respectively, with 12 bases between them. Germline V gene lookup returns CDR1 LGHNA and CDR2 YNFKEQ. TCR beta CDR3 regions were amplified from RNA. An initial round of RT-PCR targeting the TCR CDR3 relied on the HTBI primer set. TCRdb processed the multiplex PCR reads anew with MiXCR; each CDR3 protein has one entry. The sample consists of fewer than 650,000 distinct CDR3 sequences, about 15% of them appearing once. This sequence joins TRBV4-2 and TRBJ1-5; D gene ambiguous. The sequencing sample was made of blood. This sequence was found in a woman aged 40 to 50 with Graves' ophthalmopathy. CDR3: CASSQDGSSNQPQHF. Here the CDR3 DNA reads TGTGCCAGCAGTCAGGACGGGTCTAGCAATCAGCCCCAGCATTTT.